These T cell receptor beta chains were read from a single sample in a study of cytomegalovirus exposure and HLA in healthy donors. Repertoires were generated with immunoSEQ multiplex PCR, while TCRdb's copy carries only in-frame clones and drops some. The sample includes about 130,000 clones, 80% of them seen just once. The sequencing input was PBMCs. These receptors came from a man aged 25 to 40 in good health and CMV-seropositive. Both conserved end residues are trimmed from each CDR3. Each record gives: V gene, CDR3 protein.

TRBV6-5,ASSESQNQPQH
TRBV20-1,SASPRETQY
TRBV6-5,ASTLTGANEKLF
TRBV5-1,ASSLAGDLNTEAF
TRBV18,ASSKDRGMNTEAF
TRBV11-3,ASSLGTGSTEAF
TRBV9,ASSNVRDRVGFGYGYT
TRBV27,ASRDTLGNQPQH
TRBV27,ASSTHLLGKYEQY
TRBV29-1,SVEGLPGQTYEQY
TRBV5-6,ASSLGDRVHEQY
TRBV19,ASTLGTGGLDGYT
TRBV5-5,ASSLLLAGGLNIQY
TRBV5-1,ASSPRQGGSTEAF
TRBV2,ASSFTPANEQF
TRBV2,ASRNDRSGYEQY
TRBV19,ASSSDRVTNEKLF
TRBV19,ASIGGGSYEQY
TRBV15,ATSRENRGYSQY
TRBV19,ASTVGQGYSPLH
TRBV10-1,ASSPDRGLDNEQF